This T cell receptor (beta chain) was identified in a study of B cell selection in AIRE deficiency. General observations from the study: In TCRBV usage, CDR3 length and diversity, patient Tconv and Treg cells matched healthy donors.

About this clone: Its antigen is not identified.

Sorting defined conventional CD4 T cells as CD4+CD127+. CDR3 length: 17 residues. V was cut by 4 bases and J by 0 bases, with 16 bases left in between. Germline assignment: CDR1 SGHNT and CDR2 YYREEE (reference sequence). The table came from immunoSEQ multiplex PCR; TCRdb's copy has only in-frame clones and leaves some out. The sample consists of some 25,000 clones, approximately 96% of them appearing once. The chain has TRBV5-4 and TRBJ2-2; D is ambiguous. This TCR was recovered from a human donor with AIRE deficiency. Material: conventional CD4+ T cells sorted from PBMCs. The chain's CDR3 is CASSPPGRGPNTGELFF. The CDR3 DNA sequence: TGTGCCAGCAGCCCACCCGGCAGAGGCCCGAACACCGGGGAGCTGTTTTTT.